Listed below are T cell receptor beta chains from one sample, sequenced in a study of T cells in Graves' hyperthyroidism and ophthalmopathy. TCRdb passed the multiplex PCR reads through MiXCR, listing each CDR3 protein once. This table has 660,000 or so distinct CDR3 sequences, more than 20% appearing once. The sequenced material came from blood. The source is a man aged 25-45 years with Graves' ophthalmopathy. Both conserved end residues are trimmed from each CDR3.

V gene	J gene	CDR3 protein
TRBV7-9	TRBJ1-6	ASSLTPRSYNSPLH
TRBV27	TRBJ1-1	ASSLHSPKNTEAF
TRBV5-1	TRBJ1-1	ASSLFRTPILQTTNTEAF
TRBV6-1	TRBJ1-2	ASSEDLGTGGDNYGYT
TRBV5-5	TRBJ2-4	ASSLVAGVVDIQY
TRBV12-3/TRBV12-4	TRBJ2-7	ASSLAFRGSSYEQY
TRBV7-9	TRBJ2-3	ASSTGRPYTDTQY
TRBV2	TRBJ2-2	ASRLKSGANTGELF
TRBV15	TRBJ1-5	ATSSGHFSNQPQH
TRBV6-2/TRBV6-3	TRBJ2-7	ASTSTLAGGPFISPYEQY
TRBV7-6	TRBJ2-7	ASSLEPGQGTSEQY
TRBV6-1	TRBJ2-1	ASRDLANEQF
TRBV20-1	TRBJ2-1	SASHYPPRKYNEQF
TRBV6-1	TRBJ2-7	ASLSGNEQY
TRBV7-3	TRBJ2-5	ASSWHQGSRETQY
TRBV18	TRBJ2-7	ASSALLAGVYEQY
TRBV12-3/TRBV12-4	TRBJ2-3	ASSSGVAGVVTDTQY
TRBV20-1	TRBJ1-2	SANNRGTYGYT
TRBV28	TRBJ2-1	ASRVAGLTYNEQF
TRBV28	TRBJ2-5	ASSSSGRGYQETQY
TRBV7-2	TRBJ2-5	ASSLTSGVQETQY
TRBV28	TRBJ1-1	ASSSGRGHTEAF
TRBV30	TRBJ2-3	AWRRLGTDTQY